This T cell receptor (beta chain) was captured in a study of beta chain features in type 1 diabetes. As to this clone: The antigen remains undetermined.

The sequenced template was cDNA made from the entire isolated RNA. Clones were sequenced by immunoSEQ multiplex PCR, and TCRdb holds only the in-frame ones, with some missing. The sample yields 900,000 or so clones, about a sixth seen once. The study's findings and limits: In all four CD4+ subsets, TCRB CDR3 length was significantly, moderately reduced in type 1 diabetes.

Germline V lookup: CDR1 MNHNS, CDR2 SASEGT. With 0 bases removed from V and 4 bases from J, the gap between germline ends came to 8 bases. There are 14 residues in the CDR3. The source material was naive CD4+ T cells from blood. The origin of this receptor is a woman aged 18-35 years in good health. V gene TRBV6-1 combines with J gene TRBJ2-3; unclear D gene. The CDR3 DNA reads TGTGCCAGCAGTGAAGCTATTTGGGCAGATACGCAGTATTTT. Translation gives CASSEAIWADTQYF.